The 11 T cell receptor beta chains below come from one sample, sequenced in a study of blood T cell repertoires in COVID-19. Sequencing used immunoSEQ multiplex PCR; TCRdb keeps in-frame clones, though not all of them. Of more than 50,000 clones detected, over 75% appear once; the ten largest clones hold roughly 15%. The sequencing sample was made of peripheral blood. The receptors were sampled from an elderly man with acute or convalescent COVID-19.

The chain uses TRBV15 and TRBJ2-2, with D maybe TRBD1 (5 bases). The CDR3 covers 14 residues. V was trimmed by 1 base and J by 4 bases, leaving 7 bases between them. Per germline, CDR1 LNHNV and CDR2 YYDKDF (reference sequence). CDR3 in amino acids: CATSRGQITGELFF. The CDR3 bases are TGTGCCACCAGCAGAGGACAGATCACCGGGGAGCTGTTTTTT.

This clone appeared once. This CDR3 is CAISESGPTGVNEQFF. For the CDR3, the DNA is TGTGCCATCAGTGAGTCGGGACCGACAGGAGTCAATGAGCAGTTCTTC. The gene calls are TRBV10-3 and TRBJ2-1; a possible D gene is TRBD1 (6 bases). The germline V and J ends were trimmed by 0 bases and 6 bases, with 15 bases remaining between them. Germline V CDR1 and CDR2: ENHRY, SYGVKD. This CDR3 comprises 16 residues.

V is TRBV6-5 and J is TRBJ1-1; D is undetermined. Germline CDR1 is MNHEY and CDR2 is SVGAGI. Trimming took 5 bases from V and 7 from J, leaving 11 bases between them. This CDR3 has 12 residues. The CDR3 loop reads CASSTRGNEAFF. For the CDR3, the DNA is TGTGCCAGCAGTACACGGGGAAATGAAGCTTTCTTT.

The chain has TRBV11-2 and TRBJ2-7; D not resolved. Trimming pared 5 bases from V and 5 bases from J, leaving 13 bases between. CDR1 and CDR2 from the germline V gene are SGHAT and FQNNGV. The CDR3 totals 13 residues. CDR3 protein: CASSRGPLNEQYF. The CDR3 DNA sequence: TGTGCCAGCAGCCGCGGCCCCTTGAACGAGCAGTACTTC.

The chain employs TRBV25-1 and TRBJ1-4; TRBD1 might be the D (6 bases). The CDR3 covers 14 residues. Germline CDR1 reads MGHDK; CDR2 reads SYGVNS. Trimming stripped 3 bases from V and 4 bases from J, with 9 bases between. The CDR3 here is CASSEGRGNEKLFF. Here the CDR3 DNA reads TGTGCCAGCAGTGAGGGCAGGGGTAATGAAAAACTGTTTTTT. The complete variable domain, with remaining parts taken from reference TRBV25-1 and TRBJ1-4, reads EADIYQTPRYLVIGTGKKITLECSQTMGHDKMYWYQQDPGMELHLIHYSYGVNSTEKGDLSSESTVSRIRTEHFPLTLESARPSHTSQYLCASSEGRGNEKLFFGSGTQLSVL.

The chain is built from TRBV27 and TRBJ2-7; 9 nucleotides line up with TRBD1. V was pared by 5 bases and J by 2 bases, with 4 bases of the junction left unmatched. This CDR3 has 14 amino acids. CDR1 and CDR2 from the germline V gene are MNHEY and SMNVEV (reference sequence). In DNA, the CDR3 is TGTGCCAGCAGTGCACAGGGGGCCGCCTACGAGCAGTACTTC. Protein: CASSAQGAAYEQYF.

This chain links TRBV7-2 with TRBJ1-2; D remains unclear. The V gene lost 1 base and the J gene lost 2 bases, with 8 bases spanning the gap. Germline CDR1 and CDR2: SGHTA and FQGNSA. The CDR3 extends over 14 amino acids. The CDR3 protein is CASSLGAKNYGYTF. The CDR3 DNA reads TGTGCCAGCAGCTTAGGGGCCAAGAACTATGGCTACACCTTC.

This rearrangement joins TRBV28 to TRBJ2-3, with 14 bases fitting TRBD2. V was clipped by 3 bases and J by 6 bases; unmatched bases: 17. Germline-derived CDR1 and CDR2 are MDHEN and SYDVKM. The CDR3 loop spans 20 amino acids. The CDR3, as DNA: TGTGCCAGCAGTTTGCCCGGGACGCCGCGGACTAGCGGGGGGTGGGATACGCAGTATTTT. It translates to CASSLPGTPRTSGGWDTQYF.

The chain is built from TRBV3-1 (or the pseudogene TRBV3-2) and TRBJ2-5, with 11 bases aligning to TRBD2. V lost 0 bases and J lost 5; bases outside the gene matches: 11. The CDR3 extends over 18 amino acids. Looked up from germline, CDR1 is LGHDT and CDR2 is YNNKEL (reference sequence). CDR3 coding DNA: TGTGCCAGCAGCCAAGATCCGGGACTAGCGGCCTCGCGGGAGACCCAGTACTTC. This translates into CASSQDPGLAASRETQYF.

A few counts support this clone. The V call is TRBV27, the J call TRBJ2-7; possibly TRBD1 for D (6 bases). V lost 8 bases to trimming and J lost 5 bases, with 13 bases between them. This CDR3 region has 12 residues. CDR1 and CDR2 from the germline V gene are MNHEY and SMNVEV (reference sequence). For the CDR3, the DNA is TGTGCCAGCGCACGGGACACCAACGAGCAGTACTTC. As protein: CASARDTNEQYF.

The rearrangement uses TRBV12-3 or TRBV12-4 and TRBJ1-2; 9 bases line up with TRBD1. V trimming: 6 bases; J trimming: 7 bases; junction bases outside the gene matches: 3. The CDR3 loop spans 12 amino acids. The CDR3 region has the DNA TGTGCCAGCAGACAGGGGGCGCTTGGCTACACCTTC. Its protein product is CASRQGALGYTF.